The next 5 T cell receptor beta chains were all read from a single sample in a study of T-cell reconstitution after alpha-beta-depleted transplantation in children. Unique molecular identifiers tagged the TCRbeta library. MiXCR was run by TCRdb on the PCR reads, yielding one entry per CDR3 protein. There are approximately 32,000 distinct CDR3 sequences in the sample; 5% to 7% occur only once, and over 20% lies in the top ten. Findings of the study overall: Where alpha-beta T cells came from about two months after transplant was reportedly several hundred expanded graft clones.

These TCRs are of unknown antigen specificity. Sequencing was performed on peripheral blood, taken 60 days after TCRalphabeta/CD19-depleted stem cell transplant. The receptors derive from a child younger than two who had a stem cell transplant for acute myeloid leukemia, so the T cells may come from the graft donor.

The chain links TRBV27 to TRBJ2-6; 8 bases map to TRBD2. J gave up 5 bases and V 8 bases, and 11 bases lay outside the gene matches. Germline CDR1 is MNHEY and CDR2 is SMNVEV (reference sequence). The CDR3 sequence is 16 residues long. CDR3 region: CASAPRGGIRANVLTF. The CDR3 nucleotides are TGTGCCAGCGCCCCTCGGGGGGGGATTCGGGCCAACGTCCTGACTTTC.

This clonotype has at least ten counts. The V call is TRBV29-1, the J call TRBJ2-6; D not resolved. Trimming removed 5 bases from V and 6 bases from J, with 5 bases in between. The CDR3 is made up of 11 amino acids. Germline lookup yields CDR1 SQVTM and CDR2 ANQGSEA. CDR3 coding DNA: TGCAGCGTTCCCGTGGCCAACGTCCTGACTTTC. It translates to CSVPVANVLTF. Based on the CDR3 plus reference TRBV29-1 and TRBJ2-6, the full variable domain is SAVISQKPSRDICQRGTSLTIQCQVDSQVTMMFWYRQQPGQSLTLIATANQGSEATYESGFVIDKFPISRPNLTFSTLTVSNMSPEDSSIYLCSVPVANVLTFGAGSRLTVL.

This clonotype was seen ten or more times. The genes are TRBV7-9 and TRBJ2-7; TRBD1 matches 7 bases. Germline lookup yields CDR1 SEHNR and CDR2 FQNEAQ (reference sequence). The CDR3 has 13 residues. V lost 9 bases and J lost 3; bases outside the gene matches: 8. CDR3 bases: TGTGCCAGTTCAGACAGGGCCCTCTACGAGCAGTACTTC. It specifies CASSDRALYEQYF.

This clonotype came up many times. This chain connects TRBV12-5 to TRBJ2-1, with 9 nucleotides matching TRBD1. Germline CDR1 and CDR2: LGHNT and FRNRAP. This CDR3 is built from 23 residues. V lost 0 bases to trimming and J lost 2 bases; unmatched junction nucleotides: 23. This CDR3 reads CASGLVPKAHRLERDRAYNEQFF. CDR3 bases: TGTGCTAGTGGTTTGGTACCAAAAGCCCATCGATTGGAACGGGACAGGGCCTACAATGAGCAGTTCTTC.

This clonotype was counted many times. The chain is built from TRBV4-2 and TRBJ2-7; D is possibly TRBD1 or TRBD2 (6 bases each). V was pared by 4 bases and J by 0 bases, with 13 bases between. The length of the CDR3 is 15 residues. Germline CDR1 and CDR2: LGHNA and YNFKEQ. The CDR3 loop reads CASSPGGSSSYEQYF. The CDR3 bases are TGTGCCAGCAGCCCCGGGGGCTCGAGCTCCTACGAGCAGTACTTC.